These T cell receptor beta chains were read from a single sample in a study of T-cell memory formation after mild COVID-19. In TCRdb, the 5' RACE reads were re-called with MiXCR into one record per CDR3 protein. The sample has some 120,000 distinct CDR3 sequences; about 16% are singletons. Sequenced material: PBMCs or a T cell subset sorted from them (not recorded which). The receptor set was obtained from an adult woman who had mild COVID-19 (a few samples of this study predate the infection). Cell type and time point are not known. Each CDR3 is given with its conserved first and last residue. D genes are given only for firm matches. Only some rows state a clone size, as once, few, many or a class for expanded clones.

>NA|TRBJ1-2|NA|15|TRBV7-9
CASSLAGRPSYGYTF
TGTGCCAGCAGCTTAGCTGGCAGGCCTAGCTACGGCTACACCTTC
>NA|TRBJ1-5|NA|15|TRBV5-1
CASSLAPGNNQHQHF
TGCGCCAGCAGCTTGGCCCCAGGGAACAATCAGCACCAGCATTTT
>TRBD1|TRBJ1-1|NA|13|TRBV12-3/TRBV12-4
CASSTDRGTEAFF
TGTGCCAGCAGTACGGACAGGGGAACTGAAGCTTTCTTT
>NA|TRBJ2-1|NA|18|TRBV10-3
CAISDLSLGGGYYNEQFF
TGTGCCATCAGTGACCTGAGCCTAGGGGGGGGATACTACAATGAGCAGTTCTTC
>NA|TRBJ2-3|NA|17|TRBV27
CASSLRGGVGGSDTQYF
TGTGCCAGCAGTTTAAGAGGGGGAGTAGGTGGTTCAGATACGCAGTATTTT
>NA|TRBJ2-5|NA|14|TRBV5-6
CASSLVGGAETQYF
TGTGCCAGCAGCTTGGTAGGGGGGGCTGAGACCCAGTACTTC
>TRBD2|TRBJ2-7|few|16|TRBV15
CATSRPWGGGTYEQYF
TGTGCCACCAGCAGACCCTGGGGGGGAGGGACCTACGAGCAGTACTTC
>NA|TRBJ2-7|NA|15|TRBV12-3/TRBV12-4
CASSSRGGGSYEQYF
TGTGCCAGCAGTTCTCGCGGCGGGGGCAGCTACGAGCAGTACTTC
>TRBD2|TRBJ2-5|NA|14|TRBV24-1
CATSESAGGETQYF
TGTGCCACCAGTGAGTCGGCGGGAGGTGAGACCCAGTACTTC
>TRBD1|TRBJ2-5|NA|15|TRBV27
CASSINRGRQETQYF
TGTGCCAGCAGTATAAACAGGGGGCGTCAAGAGACCCAGTACTTC
>NA|TRBJ1-4|few|15|TRBV2
CASRTAALAGEKLFF
TGTGCCAGCAGGACGGCGGCCCTAGCGGGTGAAAAACTGTTTTTT
>TRBD1|TRBJ1-1|few|14|TRBV7-9
CASSTQGQGAEAFF
TGTGCCAGCAGCACACAGGGACAGGGGGCTGAAGCTTTCTTT
>NA|TRBJ1-2|few|12|TRBV12-3/TRBV12-4
CASSLGPYGYTF
TGTGCCAGCAGCCTAGGACCCTATGGCTACACCTTC
>TRBD1|TRBJ1-2|NA|11|TRBV29-1
CSVSNTGDYTF
TGCAGCGTTTCCAACACAGGGGACTACACCTTC
>TRBD1|TRBJ2-7|few|15|TRBV20-1
CSASNPRDRSYEQYF
TGCAGTGCCAGTAATCCGCGGGACAGGTCCTACGAGCAGTACTTC
>NA|TRBJ2-1|many|12|TRBV5-6
CASSWTGTEQFF
TGTGCCAGCAGCTGGACCGGGACGGAGCAGTTCTTC
>NA|TRBJ1-2|NA|14|TRBV7-2
CASSIWTELDGYTF
TGTGCCAGCAGCATATGGACGGAGCTCGATGGCTACACCTTC
>TRBD2|TRBJ2-7|few|15|TRBV7-2
CASSSAGRELLEQYF
TGTGCCAGCAGCTCGGCGGGGCGGGAGTTGCTCGAGCAGTACTTC
>TRBD2|TRBJ2-1|few|15|TRBV7-2
CASSLELAGDNEQFF
TGTGCCAGCAGCTTAGAACTAGCGGGAGACAATGAGCAGTTCTTC
>NA|TRBJ2-7|NA|15|TRBV7-9
CASSSLGDLSYEQYF
TGTGCCAGCAGCTCCCTGGGGGATTTATCCTACGAGCAGTACTTC
>NA|TRBJ2-1|NA|15|TRBV7-6
CASSRLGGLQGEQFF
TGTGCCAGCAGCCGACTAGGAGGTTTGCAGGGTGAGCAGTTCTTC
>NA|TRBJ2-7|NA|13|TRBV6-2/TRBV6-3
CASSYYPTYEQYF
TGTGCCAGCAGTTACTACCCTACGTACGAGCAGTACTTC
>TRBD1|TRBJ2-7|NA|16|TRBV5-4
CASSLGQQTGSYEQYF
TGTGCCAGCAGCCTGGGACAACAGACAGGGAGCTACGAGCAGTACTTC
>NA|TRBJ2-1|few|15|TRBV11-2
CASSTRQRAYNEQFF
TGTGCCAGCAGCACTCGACAGAGAGCCTACAATGAGCAGTTCTTC
>NA|TRBJ2-7|NA|14|TRBV4-1
CASSQEPGSLEQYF
TGCGCCAGCAGCCAGGAGCCCGGTAGTCTCGAGCAGTACTTC
>NA|TRBJ2-5|NA|18|TRBV7-9
CASSPVNQRAASQETQYF
TGTGCCAGCAGCCCAGTGAATCAGAGGGCTGCCTCCCAAGAGACCCAGTACTTC
>NA|TRBJ2-2|few|15|TRBV5-5
CASSFLIGRTGELFF
TGTGCCAGCAGCTTTTTGATTGGACGAACCGGGGAGCTGTTTTTT